The T cell receptor beta chain under discussion was sequenced for a study of blood T cells in healthy people across ages. The ends were cut back, 5 bases at V and 0 bases at J, with 14 bases in the middle. CDR1 and CDR2 from the germline V gene are MDHEN and SYDVKM. The CDR3 extends over 17 amino acids. Then a second PCR, running about 6 to 11 cycles, was carried out with a sample-barcoded 5' primer and a J-beta primer mix. In TCRdb, the 5' RACE reads were re-called with MiXCR into one record per CDR3 protein. The sample yields roughly 1.6 million distinct CDR3 sequences, roughly 32% seen once. Study-wide results and caveats: Conclusively comparing naive with antigen-experienced cells was impossible with unsorted PBMCs.

Ten or more counts support this clonotype. The antigen remains unidentified. The TCR sequence derives from a woman in her 30s in good health. The V and J genes are TRBV28 and TRBJ2-6; possibly TRBD1 for D (6 bases). Sequenced input: blood. The CDR3 here is CASSRRGTFSGANVLTF. The CDR3 DNA is TGTGCCAGCAGTCGCAGGGGAACGTTCTCTGGGGCCAACGTCCTGACTTTC. Drawing the rest from reference TRBV28 and TRBJ2-6, the complete variable domain is DVKVTQSSRYLVKRTGEKVFLECVQDMDHENMFWYRQDPGLGLRLIYFSYDVKMKEKGDIPEGYSVSREKKERFSLILESASTNQTSMYLCASSRRGTFSGANVLTFGAGSRLTVL.